Shown below are 17 T cell receptor beta chains from a single sample sequenced in a study of Ad26.COV2.S vaccination and SARS-CoV-2 variants. Described treatment: 15 to 20 received Ad26.COV2.S at low or high dose, single or two shots; about 5 received placebo; per-sample allocation not given. After the first vaccine or placebo injection, samples were drawn on day 63. Some clones are missing from TCRdb's copy, which holds only in-frame ones; the method was immunoSEQ multiplex PCR. Of about 350,000 clones in the sample, about 88% were seen once. This specimen consisted of peripheral blood, obtained in a trial of Ad26.COV2.S vaccine versus placebo. The receptors stem from a person between 18 and 65 years old who received the Ad26.COV2.S COVID-19 vaccine or a placebo.

The chain employs TRBV7-9 and TRBJ2-2, with 9 bases aligning to TRBD2. V dropped 4 bases and J dropped 0; count of bases not matched to a gene: 6. The length of the CDR3 is 17 residues. The germline V gene encodes CDR1 SEHNR and CDR2 FQNEAQ (reference sequence). CDR3 coding DNA: TGTGCCAGCAGCTCCCCCCGGACTAGCGCGAACACCGGGGAGCTGTTTTTT. Its translation is CASSSPRTSANTGELFF. The complete variable domain, with remaining parts taken from reference TRBV7-9 and TRBJ2-2, reads DTGVSQNPRHKITKRGQNVTFRCDPISEHNRLYWYRQTLGQGPEFLTYFQNEAQLEKSRLLSDRFSAERPKGSFSTLEIQRTEQGDSAMYLCASSSPRTSANTGELFFGEGSRLTVL.

The chain joins TRBV19 to TRBJ2-7; a weak D match, TRBD2 (5 bases). From germline, CDR1 is LNHDA and CDR2 SQIVND (reference sequence). This CDR3 region has 13 residues. Trimming left V 5 bases short and J 7 bases short, with 15 bases between. CDR3 protein: CASSPRSTGEQYF. The CDR3 DNA reads as TGTGCCAGTAGTCCCCGTAGTACGGGGGAGCAGTACTTC.

The J gene is TRBJ1-6, the V gene TRBV28, with TRBD1 as a possible D gene (5 bases). CDR1 MDHEN and CDR2 SYDVKM come from the germline V gene. CDR3 length: 15 amino acids. The V end lost 5 bases, the J end lost 7 bases, and 15 bases lay between the germline ends. CDR3 in DNA: TGTGCCAGCAGTCGATCTCAGGGTGGCAATTCACCCCTCCACTTT. This encodes CASSRSQGGNSPLHF.

The rearrangement uses TRBV5-1 and TRBJ2-5, with D unresolved. V was cut by 6 bases and J by 6 bases, with 18 bases left in between. Germline CDR1 SGHRS, CDR2 YFSETQ. This CDR3 contains 14 residues. CDR3 sequence: CASTSGPGVKTQYF. For the CDR3, the DNA is TGCGCCAGCACCAGTGGTCCGGGTGTGAAGACCCAGTACTTC.

V is TRBV7-9 and J is TRBJ2-3; TRBD1 matches at 9 bases. V was pared by 1 base and J by 4 bases, with 6 bases of the junction left unmatched. The CDR3 extends over 16 amino acids. Germline lookup yields CDR1 SEHNR and CDR2 FQNEAQ (reference sequence). The DNA of the CDR3 is TGTGCCAGCAGCTTAGAGGACAGGGGAAGGGCAGATACGCAGTATTTT. This gives the protein CASSLEDRGRADTQYF.

The gene calls are TRBV7-2 and TRBJ1-1; TRBD1 matches 7 bases. CDR3 size: 14 residues. The V gene end was trimmed by 2 bases and the J gene end by 8 bases; junction bases not matched to a gene: 8. Germline V gene lookup returns CDR1 SGHTA and CDR2 FQGNSA. The CDR3 is CASSLSTTGAEAFF. The CDR3 nucleotides are TGTGCCAGCAGCTTATCCACAACAGGGGCGGAAGCTTTCTTT.

This clone appeared a single time. The chain links TRBV7-2 to TRBJ2-2; 8 bases fit TRBD2. V was clipped by 5 bases and J by 0 bases; unmatched bases: 2. Germline V CDR1 and CDR2: SGHTA, FQGNSA. The CDR3 extends over 15 amino acids. CDR3 in DNA: TGTGCCAGCAGCCAGGGACTAGCGAACACCGGGGAGCTGTTTTTT. The encoded protein is CASSQGLANTGELFF.

The rearrangement links TRBV2 to TRBJ2-4, with D uncertain. Trimming removed 2 bases at V and 0 bases at J, with 8 bases between. The CDR3 length is 15 residues. Germline assignment: CDR1 SNHLY and CDR2 FYNNEI. In nucleotides, the CDR3 is TGTGCCAGCAGTGAATATGACGAAGCCAAAAACATTCAGTACTTC. This sequence encodes CASSEYDEAKNIQYF.

The chain joins TRBV14 to TRBJ1-1; 10 bases agree with TRBD1. The V gene end was trimmed by 4 bases and the J gene end by 3 bases; junction bases not matched to a gene: 5. CDR1 is SGHDN, CDR2 FVKESK, per germline. The CDR3 extends over 15 amino acids. The CDR3 spells CASSRRTGGYTEAFF. The CDR3 nucleotides read TGTGCCAGCAGCCGACGGACAGGGGGTTACACTGAAGCTTTCTTT.

The chain has TRBV9 and TRBJ2-7; 11 bases line up with TRBD1. Germline loops: CDR1 SGDLS, CDR2 YYNGEE. J gave up 7 bases and V 3 bases, and 9 bases lay outside the gene matches. This CDR3 spans 15 amino acids. The CDR3 protein is CASSANRDRGKEQYF. The DNA of the CDR3 is TGTGCCAGCAGCGCGAACCGGGACAGGGGGAAAGAGCAGTACTTC.

In DNA form, the CDR3 reads TGTGCCAGCAGCGCCCGGGACAGGGATACTGGGGCCAACGTCCTGACTTTC. Its protein is CASSARDRDTGANVLTF. The chain couples TRBV21-1 to TRBJ2-6; TRBD1, as called in the table, went unchecked against the DNA. TRBV21-1 is a listed pseudogene. The CDR3 is 17 residues long.

The chain employs TRBV18 and TRBJ1-4, with D perhaps TRBD1 (6 bases). Germline CDR1 reads KGHSH; CDR2 reads LQKENI. CDR3 length: 14 residues. The V end lost 5 bases, the J end lost 8 bases, and 15 bases lay between the germline ends. The CDR3 nucleotides are TGTGCCAGCTCATCGACAGGCGGGAAGGAAAAACTGTTTTTT. Residues: CASSSTGGKEKLFF.

The chain is built from TRBV9 and TRBJ1-2; D unresolved. Germline V CDR1 and CDR2: SGDLS, YYNGEE. This CDR3 region has 9 residues. V was cut by 4 bases and J by 10 bases, with 5 bases left in between. As DNA, the CDR3 is TGTGCCAGCAGCACATCCTACACCTTC. Amino acids: CASSTSYTF.

This rearrangement joins TRBV2 to TRBJ1-5; no firm D call. The CDR3 runs to 15 residues. V gave up 2 bases and J gave up 3 bases, with 11 bases separating them. The germline V gene has CDR1 SNHLY and CDR2 FYNNEI. CDR3 DNA sequence: TGTGCCAGCAGTGAATCAGGCCACGACAATCAGCCCCAGCATTTT. Protein product: CASSESGHDNQPQHF. Using reference TRBV2 and TRBJ1-5 for the parts outside the CDR3, the full variable domain is EPEVTQTPSHQVTQMGQEVILRCVPISNHLYFYWYRQILGQKVEFLVSFYNNEISEKSEIFDDQFSVERPDGSNFTLKIRSTKLEDSAMYFCASSESGHDNQPQHFGDGTRLSIL.

The chain is built from TRBV29-1 and TRBJ2-2; D may correspond to TRBD1 or TRBD2 (5 bases each). Germline CDR1 is SQVTM and CDR2 is ANQGSEA. The CDR3 totals 16 residues. The V end was cut by 3 bases, the J end by 0 bases, with 14 bases between. Here the CDR3 reads CSVERGRYANTGELFF. In nucleotides, the CDR3 is TGCAGCGTTGAGAGGGGTAGGTACGCGAACACCGGGGAGCTGTTTTTT.

This chain uses TRBV19 with TRBJ1-3; D remains unclear. The CDR3 contains 13 residues. V lost 6 bases, J lost 2 bases, and 8 bases lay in between. The germline V gene encodes CDR1 LNHDA and CDR2 SQIVND (reference sequence). This CDR3 is CASSPTTGNTIYF. The CDR3 coding sequence is TGTGCCAGTAGCCCGACAACTGGAAACACCATATATTTT.

The V call is TRBV5-6, the J call TRBJ1-2; D unclear. CDR3 length equals 11 residues. V was pared by 2 bases and J by 5 bases, with 4 bases between. The germline gives CDR1 SGHDT, CDR2 YYEEEE. CDR3 sequence reads: CASSLRYGYTF. As DNA, the CDR3 is TGTGCCAGCAGCTTACGATATGGCTACACCTTC.